The rows below give T cell receptor beta chains drawn from one sample of a study of T cell responses to AZD1222 COVID-19 vaccine. The protocol was immunoSEQ multiplex PCR, while the TCRdb copy is restricted to in-frame clones and leaves out a portion. The sample includes 66,000 or so clones, more than 65% of them seen just once. This sample comprised peripheral blood, obtained on day 0 of MenACWY control vaccination. The receptors shown here come from an adult in good health. Each CDR3 is given with its conserved first and last residue. A D gene is named only where the DNA matches it firmly. Clone size appears in some rows only: once, few, many, or a class for an expanded clone.

V gene	J gene	clone size	D gene	CDR3 protein	CDR3 DNA
TRBV13	TRBJ1-1	NA	NA	CASSPRGTLNTEAFF	TGTGCCAGCAGCCCCCGAGGAACACTGAACACTGAAGCTTTCTTT
TRBV3-1/TRBV3-2	TRBJ1-2	NA	NA	CASSHGGTPYGYTF	TGTGCCAGCAGCCATGGCGGGACCCCCTATGGCTACACCTTC
TRBV11-2	TRBJ1-3	NA	NA	CASSLVVGLGNTIYF	TGTGCCAGCAGCTTAGTGGTCGGCCTCGGAAACACCATATATTTT
TRBV2	TRBJ1-4	NA	NA	CASRDRSGGKLFF	TGTGCCAGCAGGGATAGAAGCGGGGGGAAACTGTTTTTT
TRBV19	TRBJ1-1	once	NA	CASRVQGGNTEAFF	TGTGCCAGTAGGGTACAGGGAGGTAACACTGAAGCTTTCTTT
TRBV10-2	TRBJ1-1	few	TRBD1	CASREGQMNTEAFF	TGCGCCAGCAGAGAGGGACAGATGAACACTGAAGCTTTCTTT
TRBV5-8	TRBJ2-1	NA	NA	CAQSWDDNSNEQFF	TGTGCCCAGAGCTGGGACGATAATTCCAATGAGCAGTTCTTC
TRBV21-1	TRBJ1-1	NA	NA	CASSREGTVLLNTEAFF	TGTGCCAGCAGCAGGGAGGGGACTGTGCTTCTGAACACTGAAGCTTTCTTT
TRBV10-3	TRBJ2-6	NA	NA	CAISDSGLTSRGANVLTF	TGTGCCATCAGTGATTCGGGACTCACTTCCCGGGGGGCCAACGTCCTGACTTTC
TRBV6-6	TRBJ1-6	NA	NA	CASSYPGSINSPLHF	TGTGCCAGCAGTTACCCGGGCAGCATTAATTCACCCCTCCACTTT
TRBV5-1	TRBJ1-1	NA	NA	CASSPGNPEAEAFF	TGCGCCAGCAGCCCAGGGAATCCGGAGGCTGAAGCTTTCTTT
TRBV29-1	TRBJ1-2	once	TRBD1	CSVVGQGAIRGYTF	TGCAGCGTAGTTGGACAGGGGGCGATACGGGGCTACACCTTC
TRBV19	TRBJ2-2	few	TRBD1	CASRPTGRAGELFF	TGTGCCAGTAGGCCGACAGGGCGGGCCGGGGAGCTGTTTTTT
TRBV19	TRBJ2-3	NA	TRBD2	CASSRTSGTDTQYF	TGTGCCAGTAGCCGGACTAGCGGCACAGATACGCAGTATTTT
TRBV7-9	TRBJ1-4	NA	NA	CASSLAHGGMWDEKLFF	TGTGCCAGCAGCTTAGCTCACGGGGGGATGTGGGATGAAAAACTGTTTTTT
TRBV11-2	TRBJ1-2	once	TRBD1	CASRPGGMAGYTF	TGTGCCAGCAGACCAGGGGGCATGGCTGGCTACACCTTC
TRBV19	TRBJ1-3	few	NA	CTTKSGKSGNTIYF	TGTACAACAAAATCAGGGAAATCTGGAAACACCATATATTTT
TRBV5-1	TRBJ1-3	NA	TRBD1	CASSETGPHSGNTIYF	TGCGCCAGCAGCGAGACAGGGCCGCACTCTGGAAACACCATATATTTT
TRBV6-6	TRBJ2-7	NA	NA	CASSYGTGDEQYF	TGTGCCAGCAGTTACGGGACGGGGGACGAGCAGTACTTC
TRBV5-8	TRBJ1-2	many	TRBD1	CASSWMGQGLYGYTF	TGTGCCAGCAGCTGGATGGGACAGGGCCTCTATGGCTACACCTTC
TRBV6-5	TRBJ1-1	NA	TRBD1	CASTDRATEAFF	TGTGCCAGCACCGACAGGGCCACTGAAGCTTTCTTT
TRBV2	TRBJ2-7	few	NA	CASSERTQISYEQYF	TGTGCCAGCAGTGAGAGGACCCAAATCTCCTACGAGCAGTACTTC
TRBV6-5	TRBJ2-2	NA	NA	CASNPGGVTGELFF	TGTGCCAGCAATCCCGGCGGGGTCACCGGGGAGCTGTTTTTT
TRBV7-9	TRBJ2-1	NA	NA	CASSWLGWGSYNEQFF	TGTGCCAGCAGCTGGCTGGGTTGGGGCTCCTACAATGAGCAGTTCTTC
TRBV21-1	TRBJ1-5	once	NA	CASSRRQGGSNQPQHF	TGTGCCAGCAGCAGGCGACAGGGGGGAAGTAATCAGCCCCAGCATTTT
TRBV24-1	TRBJ2-1	NA	NA	CATSESSYNEQFF	TGTGCCACCAGCGAAAGCTCCTACAATGAGCAGTTCTTC
TRBV5-1	TRBJ1-1	NA	TRBD1	CASSMARTGSEAFF	TGCGCCAGCAGCATGGCCCGGACAGGGTCTGAAGCTTTCTTT
TRBV15	TRBJ1-2	NA	TRBD1	CATSRPGTGIGGYTF	TGTGCCACCAGCAGACCCGGGACAGGTATTGGTGGCTACACCTTC
TRBV27	TRBJ2-7	NA	NA	CASSLLTGPYEQYF	TGTGCCAGCAGTTTATTAACAGGGCCCTACGAGCAGTACTTC